Listed below are T cell receptor beta chains from one sample, sequenced in a study of T cells in Graves' hyperthyroidism and ophthalmopathy. TCRdb re-derived calls from the multiplex PCR reads in MiXCR, one entry per CDR3 protein. The sample includes some 550,000 distinct CDR3 sequences, roughly a sixth of them seen just once. Source material: blood. These receptors all stem from a woman aged 40-49 years with Graves' ophthalmopathy. Each CDR3 is given with its conserved first and last residue. The order of the fields is V gene, J gene, clone size, D gene, CDR3 protein, CDR3 DNA. A D gene is named only where the DNA matches it firmly. Part of the rows lack a size; the others show once, few, many or a class for expanded clones.

v_gene: TRBV4-1
j_gene: TRBJ2-3
abundance: many
d_gene: NA
CDR3aa: CASSQERAGNTQYF
CDR3nt: TGCGCCAGCAGCCAAGAAAGGGCGGGGAATACGCAGTATTTT

v_gene: TRBV6-6
j_gene: TRBJ1-1
abundance: many
d_gene: NA
CDR3aa: CASSYSRVGPTEAFF
CDR3nt: TGTGCCAGCAGTTACTCGAGAGTGGGGCCGACTGAAGCTTTCTTT

v_gene: TRBV28
j_gene: TRBJ2-1
abundance: many
d_gene: NA
CDR3aa: CASTVRGSYNEQFF
CDR3nt: TGTGCCAGTACCGTACGCGGTTCCTACAATGAGCAGTTCTTC

v_gene: TRBV18
j_gene: TRBJ2-1
abundance: many
d_gene: NA
CDR3aa: CASSPPSGVSYNEQFF
CDR3nt: TGTGCCAGCTCACCACCTTCGGGAGTGTCCTACAATGAGCAGTTCTTC

v_gene: TRBV20-1
j_gene: TRBJ1-2
abundance: many
d_gene: NA
CDR3aa: CSASSGENYGYTF
CDR3nt: TGCAGTGCTAGTTCCGGGGAGAACTATGGCTACACCTTC

v_gene: TRBV7-9
j_gene: TRBJ1-2
abundance: few
d_gene: NA
CDR3aa: CASSPAPAPKKGQGSSGYTF
CDR3nt: TGTGCCAGCAGCCCCGCCCCGGCCCCAAAAAAAGGGCAGGGGAGTAGTGGCTACACCTTC

v_gene: TRBV6-5
j_gene: TRBJ2-2
abundance: many
d_gene: NA
CDR3aa: CASSYLQRGAGELFF
CDR3nt: TGTGCCAGCAGTTACCTCCAGAGGGGGGCCGGGGAGCTGTTTTTT

v_gene: TRBV6-1
j_gene: TRBJ1-5
abundance: many
d_gene: NA
CDR3aa: CASSEALPLINQPQHF
CDR3nt: TGTGCCAGCAGTGAAGCGCTTCCTCTTATAAATCAGCCCCAGCATTTT

v_gene: TRBV29-1
j_gene: TRBJ1-1
abundance: NA
d_gene: NA
CDR3aa: CSGDITEAFF
CDR3nt: TGCAGCGGAGACATCACTGAAGCTTTCTTT

v_gene: TRBV6-2/TRBV6-3
j_gene: TRBJ2-7
abundance: many
d_gene: TRBD1
CDR3aa: CASKETGQDEQYF
CDR3nt: TGTGCCAGCAAGGAGACAGGGCAGGACGAGCAGTACTTC

v_gene: TRBV9
j_gene: TRBJ2-1
abundance: once
d_gene: TRBD2
CDR3aa: CAGSVLAAPNEQFF
CDR3nt: TGTGCCGGCAGCGTACTAGCGGCCCCCAATGAGCAGTTCTTC

v_gene: TRBV3-1
j_gene: TRBJ2-1
abundance: few
d_gene: TRBD1
CDR3aa: CASSQGVSTGPEQFF
CDR3nt: TGTGCCAGCAGCCAAGGGGTTTCGACAGGGCCGGAGCAGTTCTTC

v_gene: TRBV28
j_gene: TRBJ2-3
abundance: many
d_gene: TRBD2
CDR3aa: CASTIQAGRTDTQYF
CDR3nt: TGTGCCAGCACCATCCAAGCGGGACGCACAGATACGCAGTATTTT

v_gene: TRBV2
j_gene: TRBJ1-2
abundance: few
d_gene: NA
CDR3aa: CASSETGGGYTF
CDR3nt: TGTGCCAGCAGTGAAACAGGAGGAGGCTACACCTTC

v_gene: TRBV5-1
j_gene: TRBJ1-1
abundance: many
d_gene: NA
CDR3aa: CASSLGLGGMNTEAFF
CDR3nt: TGCGCCAGCAGCTTGGGATTGGGGGGAATGAACACTGAAGCTTTCTTT

v_gene: TRBV3-1
j_gene: TRBJ1-1
abundance: many
d_gene: NA
CDR3aa: CASSHQGSGTEAFF
CDR3nt: TGTGCCAGCAGCCACCAGGGGAGCGGAACTGAAGCTTTCTTT

v_gene: TRBV9
j_gene: TRBJ2-6
abundance: many
d_gene: NA
CDR3aa: CASSRTPEAGAGANVLTF
CDR3nt: TGTGCCAGCAGCAGAACCCCGGAGGCCGGGGCTGGGGCCAACGTCCTGACTTTC

v_gene: TRBV7-3
j_gene: TRBJ2-3
abundance: many
d_gene: TRBD2
CDR3aa: CASSLISGRGVDTQYF
CDR3nt: TGTGCCAGCAGCTTAATTAGCGGGAGGGGGGTCGATACGCAGTATTTT

v_gene: TRBV6-1
j_gene: TRBJ2-3
abundance: NA
d_gene: TRBD2
CDR3aa: CAATSGGANTQYF
CDR3nt: TGTGCAGCAACTAGCGGGGGGGCAAATACGCAGTATTTT

v_gene: TRBV7-2
j_gene: TRBJ2-4
abundance: few
d_gene: NA
CDR3aa: CASSLGAGGNAKNIQYF
CDR3nt: TGTGCCAGCAGCTTAGGTGCCGGGGGCAATGCCAAAAACATTCAGTACTTC

v_gene: TRBV6-5
j_gene: TRBJ2-3
abundance: NA
d_gene: TRBD2
CDR3aa: CASSYPGGSAQYF
CDR3nt: TGTGCCAGCAGTTACCCAGGCGGGAGTGCGCAGTATTTT

v_gene: TRBV7-3
j_gene: TRBJ1-6
abundance: many
d_gene: NA
CDR3aa: CASSYTPGDPLHF
CDR3nt: TGTGCCAGCAGCTACACCCCCGGTGATCCCCTCCACTTT

v_gene: TRBV2
j_gene: TRBJ1-2
abundance: NA
d_gene: NA
CDR3aa: CASSVWAGEGYTF
CDR3nt: TGTGCCAGCAGTGTTTGGGCAGGGGAAGGCTACACCTTC

v_gene: TRBV15
j_gene: TRBJ1-5
abundance: NA
d_gene: NA
CDR3aa: CATSRVGNDQPQHF
CDR3nt: TGTGCCACCAGCAGAGTAGGAAACGACCAGCCCCAGCATTTT

v_gene: TRBV3-1
j_gene: TRBJ1-1
abundance: many
d_gene: NA
CDR3aa: CASSRLGTNTEAFF
CDR3nt: TGTGCCAGCAGCCGTCTGGGGACTAACACTGAAGCTTTCTTT

v_gene: TRBV19
j_gene: TRBJ1-5
abundance: NA
d_gene: TRBD1
CDR3aa: CASSSNRGQGNQPQHF
CDR3nt: TGTGCCAGTAGTTCCAACAGGGGGCAAGGCAATCAGCCCCAGCATTTT

v_gene: TRBV2
j_gene: TRBJ2-7
abundance: many
d_gene: TRBD1
CDR3aa: CASRQGAPYEQYF
CDR3nt: TGTGCCAGCCGACAGGGGGCTCCCTACGAGCAGTACTTC

v_gene: TRBV7-2
j_gene: TRBJ1-5
abundance: few
d_gene: NA
CDR3aa: CASSLMVERNQPQHF
CDR3nt: TGTGCCAGCAGCTTAATGGTAGAACGCAATCAGCCCCAGCATTTT

v_gene: TRBV6-4
j_gene: TRBJ2-1
abundance: NA
d_gene: TRBD2
CDR3aa: CASSDELAGVIDEQFF
CDR3nt: TGTGCCAGCAGTGACGAACTAGCGGGAGTTATAGATGAGCAGTTCTTC

v_gene: TRBV20-1
j_gene: TRBJ1-3
abundance: many
d_gene: NA
CDR3aa: CSAMGFRSLGNTIYF
CDR3nt: TGCAGTGCTATGGGTTTTCGTAGCCTTGGGAACACCATATATTTT

v_gene: TRBV11-2
j_gene: TRBJ2-7
abundance: many
d_gene: NA
CDR3aa: CASSLIAGVPYEQYF
CDR3nt: TGTGCCAGCAGCTTAATTGCAGGGGTCCCCTACGAGCAGTACTTC

v_gene: TRBV11-2
j_gene: TRBJ1-4
abundance: many
d_gene: NA
CDR3aa: CASSLRGREAGKEKLFF
CDR3nt: TGTGCCAGCAGCTTACGCGGACGGGAGGCAGGGAAGGAAAAACTGTTTTTT

v_gene: TRBV27
j_gene: TRBJ1-5
abundance: many
d_gene: NA
CDR3aa: CASSPRDGTNQPQHF
CDR3nt: TGTGCCAGCAGTCCCCGGGACGGCACCAATCAGCCCCAGCATTTT

v_gene: TRBV20-1
j_gene: TRBJ1-3
abundance: NA
d_gene: NA
CDR3aa: CSAPTGASGNTIYF
CDR3nt: TGCAGTGCCCCGACCGGGGCCTCTGGAAACACCATATATTTT

v_gene: TRBV11-2
j_gene: TRBJ2-5
abundance: many
d_gene: NA
CDR3aa: CASNSPGLQETQYF
CDR3nt: TGTGCCAGCAACTCACCGGGACTCCAAGAGACCCAGTACTTC

v_gene: TRBV7-3
j_gene: TRBJ2-3
abundance: NA
d_gene: NA
CDR3aa: CASSLSSDTDTQYF
CDR3nt: TGTGCCAGCAGCTTAAGTTCTGACACAGATACGCAGTATTTT

v_gene: TRBV6-1
j_gene: TRBJ2-7
abundance: many
d_gene: TRBD2
CDR3aa: CASSRQGGLRYEQYF
CDR3nt: TGTGCCAGCAGTCGTCAGGGAGGGTTACGTTACGAGCAGTACTTC

v_gene: TRBV7-2
j_gene: TRBJ2-3
abundance: many
d_gene: NA
CDR3aa: CASSLAWGPPDTQYF
CDR3nt: TGTGCCAGCAGCTTAGCGTGGGGGCCCCCAGATACGCAGTATTTT

v_gene: TRBV11-2
j_gene: TRBJ2-7
abundance: many
d_gene: NA
CDR3aa: CASSLSDLSSYEQYF
CDR3nt: TGTGCCAGCAGCCTTAGCGACCTAAGCTCCTACGAGCAGTACTTC

v_gene: TRBV5-1
j_gene: TRBJ2-4
abundance: many
d_gene: TRBD2
CDR3aa: CASSFGGRGNIQYF
CDR3nt: TGCGCCAGCAGCTTCGGCGGGAGAGGAAACATTCAGTACTTC

v_gene: TRBV12-3/TRBV12-4
j_gene: TRBJ2-3
abundance: many
d_gene: TRBD2
CDR3aa: CANKAGGRHTQYF
CDR3nt: TGTGCCAACAAAGCGGGGGGGCGACATACGCAGTATTTT

v_gene: TRBV20-1
j_gene: TRBJ1-1
abundance: many
d_gene: TRBD1
CDR3aa: CSATGQGTEAFF
CDR3nt: TGCAGTGCTACCGGACAGGGGACTGAAGCTTTCTTT

v_gene: TRBV5-8
j_gene: TRBJ1-4
abundance: few
d_gene: TRBD1
CDR3aa: CASTMDRNEKLFF
CDR3nt: TGTGCCAGCACCATGGACAGGAATGAAAAACTGTTTTTT

v_gene: TRBV28
j_gene: TRBJ2-7
abundance: NA
d_gene: NA
CDR3aa: CASRGDLYEQYF
CDR3nt: TGTGCCAGCAGGGGAGACCTCTACGAGCAGTACTTC

v_gene: TRBV20-1
j_gene: TRBJ2-7
abundance: many
d_gene: NA
CDR3aa: CSASTRANEQYF
CDR3nt: TGCAGTGCTAGTACAAGGGCCAACGAGCAGTACTTC